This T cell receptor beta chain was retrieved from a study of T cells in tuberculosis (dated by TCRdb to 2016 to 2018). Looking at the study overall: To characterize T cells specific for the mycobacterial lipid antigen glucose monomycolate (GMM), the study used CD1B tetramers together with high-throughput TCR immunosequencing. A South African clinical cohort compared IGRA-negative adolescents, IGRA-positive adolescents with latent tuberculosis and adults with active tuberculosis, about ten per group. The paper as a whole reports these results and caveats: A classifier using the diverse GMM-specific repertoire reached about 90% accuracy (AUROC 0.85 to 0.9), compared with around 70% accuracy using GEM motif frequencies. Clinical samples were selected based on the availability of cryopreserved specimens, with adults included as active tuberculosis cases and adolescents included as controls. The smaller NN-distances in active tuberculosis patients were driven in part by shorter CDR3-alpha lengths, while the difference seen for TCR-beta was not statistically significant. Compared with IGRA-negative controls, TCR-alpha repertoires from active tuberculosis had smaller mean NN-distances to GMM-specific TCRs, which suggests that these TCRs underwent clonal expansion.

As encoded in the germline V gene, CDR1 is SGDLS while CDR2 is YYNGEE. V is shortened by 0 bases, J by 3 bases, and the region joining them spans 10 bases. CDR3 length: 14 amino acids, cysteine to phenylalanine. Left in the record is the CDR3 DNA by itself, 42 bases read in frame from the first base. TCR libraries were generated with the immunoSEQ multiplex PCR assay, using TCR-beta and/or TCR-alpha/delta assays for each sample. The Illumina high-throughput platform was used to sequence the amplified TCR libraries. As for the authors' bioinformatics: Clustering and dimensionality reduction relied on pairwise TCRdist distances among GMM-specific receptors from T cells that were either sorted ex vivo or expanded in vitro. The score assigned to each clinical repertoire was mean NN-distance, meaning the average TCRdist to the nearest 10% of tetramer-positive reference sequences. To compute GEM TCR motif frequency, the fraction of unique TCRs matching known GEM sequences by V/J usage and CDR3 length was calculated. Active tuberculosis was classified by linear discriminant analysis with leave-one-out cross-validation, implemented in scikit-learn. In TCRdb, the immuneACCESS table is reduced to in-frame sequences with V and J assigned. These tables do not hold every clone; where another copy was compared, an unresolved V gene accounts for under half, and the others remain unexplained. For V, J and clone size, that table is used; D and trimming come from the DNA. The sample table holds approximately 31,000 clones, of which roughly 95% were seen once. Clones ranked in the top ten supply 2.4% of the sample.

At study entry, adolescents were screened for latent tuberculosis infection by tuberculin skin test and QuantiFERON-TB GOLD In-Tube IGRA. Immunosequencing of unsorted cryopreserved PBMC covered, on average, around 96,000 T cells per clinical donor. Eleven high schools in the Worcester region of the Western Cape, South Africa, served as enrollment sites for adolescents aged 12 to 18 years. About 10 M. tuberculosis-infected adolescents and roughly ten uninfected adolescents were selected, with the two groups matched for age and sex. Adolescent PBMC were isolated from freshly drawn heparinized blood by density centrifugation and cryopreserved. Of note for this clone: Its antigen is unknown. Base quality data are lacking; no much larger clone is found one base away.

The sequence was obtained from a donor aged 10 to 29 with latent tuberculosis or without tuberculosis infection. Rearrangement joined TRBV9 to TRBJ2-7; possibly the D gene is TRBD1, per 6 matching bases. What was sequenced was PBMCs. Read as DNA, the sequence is TGTGCCAGCAGCGTAGATCAAGGGGGCTACGAGCAGTACTTC. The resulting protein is CASSVDQGGYEQYF.